The rows below give T cell receptor beta chains drawn from one sample of a study of T cell responses to AZD1222 COVID-19 vaccine. Libraries were prepared by immunoSEQ multiplex PCR; TCRdb keeps only in-frame clonotypes and omits some of them. The sample holds about 110,000 clones, about 87% seen once. The material sequenced was peripheral blood, taken 28 days after the second AZD1222 dose. All receptors derive from an adult who received the AZD1222 COVID-19 vaccine. The CDR3 runs from the conserved cysteine through the conserved F or W. D genes are given only for firm matches. A clone size is listed for some rows: how often the clone was seen (once, few, many), or a class if it is expanded.

d_call j_call v_call clone_size cdr3_aa cdr3_nt
TRBD1 TRBJ1-1 TRBV7-3 - CASRPGQGSMNTEAFF TGTGCCAGCAGACCCGGACAGGGAAGTATGAACACTGAAGCTTTCTTT
TRBD1 TRBJ1-2 TRBV7-3 - CASSIQGAGGYTF TGTGCCAGCAGCATACAGGGGGCAGGTGGCTACACCTTC
TRBD1 TRBJ2-1 TRBV7-3 - CASSRSPGQGVNEQFF TGTGCCAGCAGCAGATCACCGGGACAGGGTGTTAATGAGCAGTTCTTC
- TRBJ1-2 TRBV7-9 few CASSLDGGGGYTF TGTGCCAGCAGCTTAGATGGTGGTGGAGGCTACACCTTC
TRBD1 TRBJ1-4 TRBV4-2 once CASSPIAAGQGFEKLFF TGTGCCAGCAGCCCCATAGCCGCGGGACAGGGGTTTGAAAAACTGTTTTTT
- TRBJ2-1 TRBV19 - CASSISSDERFF TGTGCCAGTAGTATCTCTAGCGATGAGCGGTTCTTC
TRBD2 TRBJ2-3 TRBV9 once CASHPTGGSSTDTQYF TGTGCCAGCCATCCGACCGGGGGGTCTAGCACAGATACGCAGTATTTT
TRBD1 TRBJ1-4 TRBV7-9 - CASSDDREDEKLFF TGTGCCAGCAGCGACGACAGGGAGGATGAAAAACTGTTTTTT
TRBD1 TRBJ1-6 TRBV7-2 - CASSPLTGGSPLHF TGTGCCAGCAGCCCCCTCACAGGGGGTTCACCCCTCCACTTT
- TRBJ2-5 TRBV18 - CASSPRTTGETQYF TGTGCCAGCTCACCTAGGACGACCGGGGAGACCCAGTACTTC
- TRBJ1-1 TRBV4-1 - CASSHELRDVEAFF TGCGCCAGCAGCCACGAGTTACGAGATGTCGAAGCTTTCTTT
- TRBJ2-7 TRBV11-3 few CASSLTPGYEQYF TGTGCCAGCAGCTTAACCCCGGGCTACGAGCAGTACTTC
- TRBJ1-4 TRBV28 - CASGFWAIGSLVF -
TRBD1 TRBJ1-2 TRBV19 - CASSKDRGHLDYTF TGTGCCAGTAGTAAAGACAGGGGGCATCTTGACTACACCTTC
TRBD1 TRBJ2-6 TRBV7-3 - CASRPRPVGQDYSGANVLTF TGTGCCAGCAGGCCACGGCCGGTGGGACAGGACTACTCTGGGGCCAACGTCCTGACTTTC
TRBD2 TRBJ2-1 TRBV4-2 - CASSVQVAGIYNEQFF TGTGCCAGCAGCGTTCAGGTAGCGGGGATCTACAATGAGCAGTTCTTC
TRBD1 TRBJ1-1 TRBV27 - CASTTGGINTEAFF TGTGCCAGCACCACAGGGGGAATCAACACTGAAGCTTTCTTT
- TRBJ2-1 TRBV5-1 - CASSLGSGPEQFF TGCGCCAGCAGCTTGGGGTCCGGACCTGAGCAGTTCTTC
- TRBJ2-3 TRBV21-1 - CASSPRGEAGGPGDTQYF TGTGCCAGCAGCCCCCGAGGGGAGGCGGGAGGGCCTGGGGATACGCAGTATTTT
- TRBJ1-3 TRBV12-3/TRBV12-4 - CASNSGGGNTIYF TGTGCCAGCAACTCGGGGGGGGGAAACACCATATATTTT
- TRBJ2-7 TRBV7-6 - CASSLEEKAHEQYF TGTGCCAGCAGCTTAGAAGAAAAAGCCCACGAGCAGTACTTC
TRBD2 TRBJ2-1 TRBV5-4 - CASSLSSGGSYNEQFF TGTGCCAGCAGCTTGTCTAGCGGGGGCTCCTACAATGAGCAGTTCTTC
TRBD2 TRBJ2-7 TRBV5-4 few CASSLELAGSGEQYF TGTGCCAGCAGCTTGGAGCTAGCGGGCTCTGGGGAGCAGTACTTC
- TRBJ2-2 TRBV6-5 - CASRAAFRSGELFF TGTGCCAGCAGGGCCGCCTTTCGGTCCGGGGAGCTGTTTTTT
- TRBJ2-3 TRBV5-1 - CASSFRSTDTQYF TGCGCCAGCAGCTTCCGTAGCACAGATACGCAGTATTTT
- TRBJ1-4 TRBV7-2 - CASSLQGPTNEKLFF TGTGCCAGCAGCTTACAGGGACCGACTAATGAAAAACTGTTTTTT
TRBD1 TRBJ2-2 TRBV4-3 - CASSPRQGRTGELFF TGCGCCAGCAGTCCTCGACAGGGTCGAACCGGGGAGCTGTTTTTT
- TRBJ2-5 TRBV5-1 - CASSAGETQYF TGCGCCAGCAGCGCAGGCGAGACCCAGTACTTC
TRBD2 TRBJ2-7 TRBV7-6 - CASSPRGLAGGYEQYF TGTGCCAGCAGCCCCCGGGGACTAGCGGGAGGATACGAGCAGTACTTC
- TRBJ2-5 TRBV4-1 - CASSQGGLRSGETQYF TGCGCCAGCAGCCAGGGGGGACTCCGCTCGGGCGAGACCCAGTACTTC
TRBD2 TRBJ2-7 TRBV3-1/TRBV3-2 - CASSPLEGRGRRYEQYF TGTGCCAGCAGCCCCCTCGAGGGTCGCGGGAGAAGGTACGAGCAGTACTTC
TRBD1 TRBJ1-6 TRBV7-6 - CASSLAEMTGYNSPLHF TGTGCCAGCAGCTTAGCGGAGATGACAGGGTATAATTCACCCCTCCACTTT
TRBD2 TRBJ2-2 TRBV5-1 - CASSQLSGGITGELFF TGCGCCAGCAGCCAACTTAGCGGGGGGATCACCGGGGAGCTGTTTTTT
- TRBJ2-7 TRBV18 - CASSSAGVEQYF TGTGCCAGCTCTTCGGCCGGGGTCGAGCAGTACTTC
TRBD1 TRBJ2-1 TRBV6-5 - CASRRGQGNEQFF TGTGCCAGCAGGAGGGGACAGGGAAATGAGCAGTTCTTC
- TRBJ2-1 TRBV10-3 - CAISGSNNEQFF TGTGCCATCAGTGGTTCAAACAATGAGCAGTTCTTC
TRBD1 TRBJ1-2 TRBV3-1/TRBV3-2 - CASSSHGGDRGYGYTF TGTGCCAGCAGCTCCCACGGAGGGGACAGGGGCTATGGCTACACCTTC
- TRBJ2-5 TRBV7-2 - CASSLASSPQYTPRETQYF TGTGCCAGCAGCTTAGCAAGCTCACCTCAATACACTCCACGGGAGACCCAGTACTTC
TRBD2 TRBJ2-1 TRBV30 - CAWSEGLAGGNEQFF TGTGCCTGGAGCGAGGGACTAGCGGGAGGTAATGAGCAGTTCTTC
TRBD1 TRBJ1-6 TRBV18 - CASSPGQGGNSPLHF TGTGCCAGCTCACCGGGACAGGGAGGCAATTCACCCCTCCACTTT
- TRBJ1-1 TRBV14 - CASSPWGTEAFF TGTGCCAGCAGTCCTTGGGGCACTGAAGCTTTCTTT
TRBD1 TRBJ1-4 TRBV4-2 - CASSHGTGDNEKLFF TGTGCCAGCAGCCATGGGACAGGGGATAATGAAAAACTGTTTTTT
- TRBJ2-2 TRBV12-3/TRBV12-4 once CASSNRGRGELFF TGTGCCAGCAGTAACCGGGGAAGAGGGGAGCTGTTTTTT
- TRBJ1-3 TRBV5-4 once CASSSGGNSGNTIYF TGTGCCAGCAGCTCGGGAGGGAACTCTGGAAACACCATATATTTT
- TRBJ2-7 TRBV14 - CASSQVIGERSYEQYF TGTGCCAGCAGCCAAGTGATCGGCGAACGCTCCTACGAGCAGTACTTC
- TRBJ2-7 TRBV9 - CASSVDAGRIPYEQYF TGTGCCAGCAGCGTAGATGCAGGGCGCATCCCCTACGAGCAGTACTTC
- TRBJ2-7 TRBV19 few CASSIELTYEQYF TGTGCCAGTAGTATAGAACTAACCTACGAGCAGTACTTC
TRBD2 TRBJ2-3 TRBV6-2/TRBV6-3 - CASTPGGYTDTQYF TGTGCCAGCACCCCGGGAGGGTACACAGATACGCAGTATTTT
- TRBJ2-3 TRBV6-2/TRBV6-3 - CASSYSSPKGDTQYF TGTGCCAGCAGTTACTCGAGCCCAAAAGGGGATACGCAGTATTTT
- TRBJ2-3 TRBV15 - CATSRDLVDTQYF TGTGCCACCAGCAGAGATTTAGTAGATACGCAGTATTTT
- TRBJ2-5 TRBV11-3 - CASSTGPQETQYF TGTGCCAGCAGCACGGGACCGCAAGAGACCCAGTACTTC
- TRBJ2-5 TRBV11-2 once CASSLDWQGTQYF TGTGCCAGCAGCTTAGATTGGCAGGGCACCCAGTACTTC
- TRBJ2-2 TRBV6-2/TRBV6-3 - CASSFLPGLTGELFF TGTGCCAGCAGTTTTCTTCCGGGGCTCACCGGGGAGCTGTTTTTT
TRBD2 TRBJ2-7 TRBV30 - CAWSGGGAYEQYF TGTGCCTGGAGCGGCGGGGGGGCCTACGAGCAGTACTTC
- TRBJ1-6 TRBV9 - CASSVTGSESPLHF TGTGCCAGCAGCGTAACGGGGTCTGAGTCACCCCTCCACTTT
- TRBJ2-3 TRBV29-1 - CSVAVLESTDTQYF TGCAGCGTCGCTGTTCTAGAGAGCACAGATACGCAGTATTTT